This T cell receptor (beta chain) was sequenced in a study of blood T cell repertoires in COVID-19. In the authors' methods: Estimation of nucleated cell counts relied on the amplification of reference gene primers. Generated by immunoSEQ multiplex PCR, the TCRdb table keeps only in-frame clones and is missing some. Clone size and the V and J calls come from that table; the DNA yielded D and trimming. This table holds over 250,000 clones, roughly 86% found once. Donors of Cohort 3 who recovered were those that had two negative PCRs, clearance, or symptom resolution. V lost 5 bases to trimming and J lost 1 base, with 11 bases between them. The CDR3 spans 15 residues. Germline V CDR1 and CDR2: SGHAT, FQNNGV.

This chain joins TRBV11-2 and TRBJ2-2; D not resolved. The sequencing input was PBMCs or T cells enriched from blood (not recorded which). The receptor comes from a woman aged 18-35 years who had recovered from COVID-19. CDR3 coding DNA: TGTGCCAGCAGCCTTCCCAGACTGAACACCGGGGAGCTGTTTTTT. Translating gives CASSLPRLNTGELFF. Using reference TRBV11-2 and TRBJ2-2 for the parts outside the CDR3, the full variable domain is EAGVAQSPRYKIIEKRQSVAFWCNPISGHATLYWYQQILGQGPKLLIQFQNNGVVDDSQLPKDRFSAERLKGVDSTLKIQPAKLEDSAVYLCASSLPRLNTGELFFGEGSRLTVL.